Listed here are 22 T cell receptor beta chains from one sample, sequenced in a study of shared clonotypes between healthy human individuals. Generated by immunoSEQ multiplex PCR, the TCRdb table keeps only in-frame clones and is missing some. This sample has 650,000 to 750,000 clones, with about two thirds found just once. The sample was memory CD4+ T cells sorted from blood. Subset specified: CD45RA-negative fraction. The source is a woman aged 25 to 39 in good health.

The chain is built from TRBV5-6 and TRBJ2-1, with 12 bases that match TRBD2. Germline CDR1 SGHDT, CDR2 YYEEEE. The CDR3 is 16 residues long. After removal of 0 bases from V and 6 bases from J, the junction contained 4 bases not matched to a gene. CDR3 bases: TGTGCCAGCAGCTTGGTAAGGACTAGCGGGGCCAATGAGCAGTTCTTC. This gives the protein CASSLVRTSGANEQFF.

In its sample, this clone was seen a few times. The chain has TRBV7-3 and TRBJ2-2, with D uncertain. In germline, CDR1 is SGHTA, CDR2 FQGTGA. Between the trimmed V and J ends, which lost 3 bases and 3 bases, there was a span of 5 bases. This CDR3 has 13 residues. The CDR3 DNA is TGTGCCAGCAGCTTGGTCCACACCGGGGAGCTGTTTTTT. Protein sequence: CASSLVHTGELFF.

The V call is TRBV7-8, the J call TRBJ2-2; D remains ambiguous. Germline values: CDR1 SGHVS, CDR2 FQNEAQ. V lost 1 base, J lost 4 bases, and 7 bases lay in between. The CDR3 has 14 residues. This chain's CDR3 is CASSLVDSTGELFF. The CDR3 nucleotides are TGTGCCAGCAGCTTAGTAGACTCCACCGGGGAGCTGTTTTTT.

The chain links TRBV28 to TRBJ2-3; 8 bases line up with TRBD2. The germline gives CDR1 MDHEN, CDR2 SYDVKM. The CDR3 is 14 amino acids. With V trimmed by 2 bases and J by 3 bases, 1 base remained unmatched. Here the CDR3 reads CASSLGLATDTQYF. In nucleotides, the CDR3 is TGTGCCAGCAGTTTAGGACTAGCAACAGATACGCAGTATTTT.

The CDR3 sequence is CASSQPDRVFTEAFF. As DNA, the CDR3 is TGCGCCAGCAGCCAACCGGACAGGGTGTTCACTGAAGCTTTCTTT. This sequence joins TRBV4-1 and TRBJ1-1; TRBD1 matches 8 bases. This CDR3 is 15 amino acids long. Germline trimming cut 2 bases from V and 4 bases from J; bases unmatched to any gene: 6. Germline V lookup: CDR1 MGHRA, CDR2 YSYEKL.

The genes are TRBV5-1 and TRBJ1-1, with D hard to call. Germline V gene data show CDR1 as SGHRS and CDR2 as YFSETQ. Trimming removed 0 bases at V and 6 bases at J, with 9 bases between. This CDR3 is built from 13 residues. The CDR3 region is CASSLEINSEAFF. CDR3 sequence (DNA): TGCGCCAGCAGCTTGGAGATTAATTCTGAAGCTTTCTTT.

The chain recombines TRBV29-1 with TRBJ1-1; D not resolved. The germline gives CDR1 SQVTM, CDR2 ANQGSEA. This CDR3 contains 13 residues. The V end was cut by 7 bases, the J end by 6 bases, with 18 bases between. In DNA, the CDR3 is TGCAGCGCGGCCAGGTCGGACGGGGCTGAAGCTTTCTTT. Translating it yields CSAARSDGAEAFF.

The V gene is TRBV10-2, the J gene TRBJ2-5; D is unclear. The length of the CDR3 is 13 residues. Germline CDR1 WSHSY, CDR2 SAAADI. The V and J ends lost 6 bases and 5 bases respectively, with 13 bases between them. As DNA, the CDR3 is TGCGCCAGCAGCACCACAGCGCATGAGACCCAGTACTTC. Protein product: CASSTTAHETQYF.

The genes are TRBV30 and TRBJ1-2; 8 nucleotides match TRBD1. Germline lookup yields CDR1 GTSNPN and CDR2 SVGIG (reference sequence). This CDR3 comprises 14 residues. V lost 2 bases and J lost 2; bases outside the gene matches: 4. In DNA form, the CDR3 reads TGTGCCTGGAGTCAGCGGGACAGGAACTATGGCTACACCTTC. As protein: CAWSQRDRNYGYTF.

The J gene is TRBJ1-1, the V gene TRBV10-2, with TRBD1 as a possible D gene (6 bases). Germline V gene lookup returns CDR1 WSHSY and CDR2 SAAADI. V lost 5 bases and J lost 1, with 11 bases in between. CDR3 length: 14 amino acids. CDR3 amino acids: CASSPGQTNTEAFF. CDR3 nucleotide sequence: TGCGCCAGCAGTCCGGGACAAACGAACACTGAAGCTTTCTTT.

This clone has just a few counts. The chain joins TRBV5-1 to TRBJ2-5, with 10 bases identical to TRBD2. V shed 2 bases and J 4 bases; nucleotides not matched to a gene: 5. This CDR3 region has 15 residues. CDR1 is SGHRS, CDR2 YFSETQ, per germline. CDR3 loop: CASSFLAGAPETQYF. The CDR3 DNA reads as TGCGCCAGCAGCTTCCTAGCGGGAGCCCCAGAGACCCAGTACTTC.

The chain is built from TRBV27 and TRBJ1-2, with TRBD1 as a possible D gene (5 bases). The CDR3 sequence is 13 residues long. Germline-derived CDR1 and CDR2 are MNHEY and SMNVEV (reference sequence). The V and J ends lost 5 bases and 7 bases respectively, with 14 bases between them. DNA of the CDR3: TGTGCCAGCAGTATGCAGGGCCTGGCTGGCTACACCTTC. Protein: CASSMQGLAGYTF.

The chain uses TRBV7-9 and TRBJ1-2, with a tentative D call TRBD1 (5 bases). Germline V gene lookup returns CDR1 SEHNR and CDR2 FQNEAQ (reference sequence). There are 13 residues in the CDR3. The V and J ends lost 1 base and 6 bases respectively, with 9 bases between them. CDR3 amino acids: CASSLVAQDGYTF. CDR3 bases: TGTGCCAGCAGCTTAGTCGCACAGGATGGCTACACCTTC.

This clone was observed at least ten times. In nucleotides, the CDR3 is TGCGCCAGCAGCTCAGGGACAGCCGACGCCTACGAGCAGTACTTC. Its protein product is CASSSGTADAYEQYF. The chain recombines TRBV5-1 with TRBJ2-7; 7 bases line up with TRBD1. Germline values: CDR1 SGHRS, CDR2 YFSETQ. The CDR3 extends over 15 amino acids. The trim removed 3 bases at V and 2 bases at J, leaving 8 bases unmatched.

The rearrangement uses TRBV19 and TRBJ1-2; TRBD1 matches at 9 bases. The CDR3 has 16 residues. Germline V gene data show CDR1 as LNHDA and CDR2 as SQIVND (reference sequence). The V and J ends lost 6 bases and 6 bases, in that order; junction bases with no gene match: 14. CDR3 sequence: CASSYGTGTGSNGYTF. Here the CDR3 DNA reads TGTGCCAGTAGCTACGGTACCGGGACAGGGTCCAATGGCTACACCTTC. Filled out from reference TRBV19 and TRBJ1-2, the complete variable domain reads DGGITQSPKYLFRKEGQNVTLSCEQNLNHDAMYWYRQDPGQGLRLIYYSQIVNDFQKGDIAEGYSVSREKKESFPLTVTSAQKNPTAFYLCASSYGTGTGSNGYTFGSGTRLTVV.

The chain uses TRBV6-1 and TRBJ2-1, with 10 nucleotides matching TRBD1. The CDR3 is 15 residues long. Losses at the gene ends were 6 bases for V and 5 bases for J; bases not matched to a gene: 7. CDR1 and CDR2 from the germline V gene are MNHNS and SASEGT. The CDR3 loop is CASSRSGQGHNEQFF. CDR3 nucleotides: TGTGCCAGCAGCCGATCGGGACAGGGGCACAATGAGCAGTTCTTC.

CDR3 DNA: TGTGCCAGCAGTTCCTACAGGGGACTCCAAGAGACCCAGTACTTC. Translated: CASSSYRGLQETQYF. The chain is built from TRBV27 and TRBJ2-5; possible D gene TRBD1, 7 bases. The germline V gene has CDR1 MNHEY and CDR2 SMNVEV (reference sequence). The V end lost 4 bases, the J end lost 1 base, and 13 bases lay between the germline ends. The CDR3 length is 15 residues.

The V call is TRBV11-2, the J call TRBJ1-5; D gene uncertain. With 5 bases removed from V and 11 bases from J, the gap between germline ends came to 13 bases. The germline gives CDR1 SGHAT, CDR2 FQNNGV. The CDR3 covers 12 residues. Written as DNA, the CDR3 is TGTGCCAGCAGCCATGCCAGCGGGTCCCAGCATTTT. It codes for CASSHASGSQHF.

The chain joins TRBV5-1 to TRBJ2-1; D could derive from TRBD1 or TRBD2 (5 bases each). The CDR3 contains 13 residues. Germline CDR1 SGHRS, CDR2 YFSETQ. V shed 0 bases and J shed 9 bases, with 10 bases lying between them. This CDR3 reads CASSLEAGTEQFF. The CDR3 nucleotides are TGCGCCAGCAGCTTGGAGGCCGGGACTGAGCAGTTCTTC.

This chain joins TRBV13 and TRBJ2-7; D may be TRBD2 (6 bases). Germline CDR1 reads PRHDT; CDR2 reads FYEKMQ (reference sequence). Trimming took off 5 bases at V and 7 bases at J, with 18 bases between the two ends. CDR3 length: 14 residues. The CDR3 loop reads CASSLGQNRGEQYF. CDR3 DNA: TGTGCCAGCAGCCTCGGGCAGAACCGGGGGGAGCAGTACTTC. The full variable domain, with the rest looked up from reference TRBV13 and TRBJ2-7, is AAGVIQSPRHLIKEKRETATLKCYPIPRHDTVYWYQQGPGQDPQFLISFYEKMQSDKGSIPDRFSAQQFSDYHSELNMSSLELGDSALYFCASSLGQNRGEQYFGPGTRLTVT.

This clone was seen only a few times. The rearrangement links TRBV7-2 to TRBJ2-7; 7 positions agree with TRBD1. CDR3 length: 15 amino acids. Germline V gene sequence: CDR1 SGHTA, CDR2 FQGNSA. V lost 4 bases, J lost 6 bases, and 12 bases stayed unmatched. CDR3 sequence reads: CASSYTTLTGREQYF. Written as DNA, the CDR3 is TGTGCCAGCAGCTATACTACGCTGACAGGGCGCGAGCAGTACTTC.

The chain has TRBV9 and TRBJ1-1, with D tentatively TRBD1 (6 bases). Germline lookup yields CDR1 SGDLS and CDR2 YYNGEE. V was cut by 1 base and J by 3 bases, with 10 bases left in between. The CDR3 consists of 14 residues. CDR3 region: CASSVTGGHTEAFF. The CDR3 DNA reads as TGTGCCAGCAGCGTAACCGGGGGGCACACTGAAGCTTTCTTT. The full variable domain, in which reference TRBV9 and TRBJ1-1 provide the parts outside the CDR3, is DSGVTQTPKHLITATGQRVTLRCSPRSGDLSVYWYQQSLDQGLQFLIQYYNGEERAKGNILERFSAQQFPDLHSELNLSSLELGDSALYFCASSVTGGHTEAFFGQGTRLTVV.